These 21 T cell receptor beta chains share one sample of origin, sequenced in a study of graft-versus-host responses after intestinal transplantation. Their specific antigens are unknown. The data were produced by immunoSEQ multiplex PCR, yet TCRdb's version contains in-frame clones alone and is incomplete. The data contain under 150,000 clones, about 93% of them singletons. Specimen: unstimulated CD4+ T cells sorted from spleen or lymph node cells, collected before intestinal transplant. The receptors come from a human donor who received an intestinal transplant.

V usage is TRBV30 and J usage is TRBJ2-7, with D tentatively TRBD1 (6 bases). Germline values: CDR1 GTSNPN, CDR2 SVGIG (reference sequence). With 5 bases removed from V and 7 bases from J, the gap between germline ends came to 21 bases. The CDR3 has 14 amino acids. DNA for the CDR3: TGTGCCTGGTCACCGGACAGCAAGGTCGGTGAGCAGTACTTC. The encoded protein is CAWSPDSKVGEQYF.

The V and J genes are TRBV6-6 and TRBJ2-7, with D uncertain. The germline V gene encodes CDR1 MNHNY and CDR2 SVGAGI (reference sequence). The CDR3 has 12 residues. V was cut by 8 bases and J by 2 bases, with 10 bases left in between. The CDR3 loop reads CASAGQTYEQYF. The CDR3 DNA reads TGTGCCAGCGCCGGTCAAACCTACGAGCAGTACTTC.

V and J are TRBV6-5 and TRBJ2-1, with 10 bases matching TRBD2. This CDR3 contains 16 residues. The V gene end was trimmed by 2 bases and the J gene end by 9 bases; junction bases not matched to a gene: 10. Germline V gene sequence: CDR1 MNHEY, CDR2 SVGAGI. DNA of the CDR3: TGTGCCAGCAGTTACCAGGGACTAGCGAACGGGGGTGAGCAGTTCTTC. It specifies CASSYQGLANGGEQFF.

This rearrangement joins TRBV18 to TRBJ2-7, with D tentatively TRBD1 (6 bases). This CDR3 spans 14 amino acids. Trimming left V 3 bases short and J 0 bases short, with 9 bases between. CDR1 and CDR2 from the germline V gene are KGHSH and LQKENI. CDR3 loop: CASSPLDSSYEQYF. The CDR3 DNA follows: TGTGCCAGCTCACCTTTGGACAGCTCCTACGAGCAGTACTTC.

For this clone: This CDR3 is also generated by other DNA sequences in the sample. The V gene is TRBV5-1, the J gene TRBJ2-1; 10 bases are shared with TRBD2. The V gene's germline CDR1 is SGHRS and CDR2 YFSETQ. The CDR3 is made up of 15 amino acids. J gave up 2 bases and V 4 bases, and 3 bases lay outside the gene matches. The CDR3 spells CASSLGLAAYNEQFF. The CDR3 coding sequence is TGCGCCAGCAGCCTCGGACTAGCGGCCTACAATGAGCAGTTCTTC.

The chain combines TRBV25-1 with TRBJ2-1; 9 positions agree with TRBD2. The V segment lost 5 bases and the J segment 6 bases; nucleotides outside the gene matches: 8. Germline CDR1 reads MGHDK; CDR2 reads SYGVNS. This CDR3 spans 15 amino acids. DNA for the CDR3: TGTGCCAGCAGTCGCCCGGGACTAGCAGGCAATGAGCAGTTCTTC. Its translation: CASSRPGLAGNEQFF.

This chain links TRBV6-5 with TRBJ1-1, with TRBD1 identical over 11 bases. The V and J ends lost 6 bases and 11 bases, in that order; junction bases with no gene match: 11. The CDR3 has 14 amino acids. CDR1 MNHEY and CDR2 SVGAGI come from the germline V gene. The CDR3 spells CASRWDRGSTRAFF. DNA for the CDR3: TGTGCCAGCAGGTGGGACAGGGGGTCGACAAGGGCTTTCTTT.

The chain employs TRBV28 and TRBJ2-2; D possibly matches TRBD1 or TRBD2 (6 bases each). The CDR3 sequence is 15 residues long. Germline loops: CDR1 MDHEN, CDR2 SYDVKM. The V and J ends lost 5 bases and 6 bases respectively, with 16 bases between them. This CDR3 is CASSLEQGGAGELFF. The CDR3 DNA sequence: TGTGCCAGCAGTCTCGAACAGGGAGGCGCCGGGGAGCTGTTTTTT.

The CDR3 DNA is TGTGCCAGCAGGGTGGGGGGGCGTACTGGAAACACCATATATTTT. This codes for CASRVGGRTGNTIYF. The chain uses TRBV11-2 and TRBJ1-3; perhaps TRBD1 as D (6 bases). The CDR3 is made up of 15 amino acids. The germline CDR1 and CDR2 sequences are SGHAT and FQNNGV. Between the trimmed V and J ends, which lost 6 bases and 2 bases, there was a span of 14 bases. The full variable domain, its missing parts supplied by reference TRBV11-2 and TRBJ1-3, is EAGVAQSPRYKIIEKRQSVAFWCNPISGHATLYWYQQILGQGPKLLIQFQNNGVVDDSQLPKDRFSAERLKGVDSTLKIQPAKLEDSAVYLCASRVGGRTGNTIYFGEGSWLTVV.

The CDR3 DNA follows: TGTGCCAGCAGCTCTGTGGGGCAGGGTCTAGGGTCGGACAATGAGCAGTTCTTC. Residues: CASSSVGQGLGSDNEQFF. J is TRBJ2-1 and V is TRBV27; D possibly corresponds to TRBD1 (5 bases). The germline V gene has CDR1 MNHEY and CDR2 SMNVEV (reference sequence). With 6 bases removed from V and 5 bases from J, the gap between germline ends came to 26 bases. This CDR3 contains 18 residues.

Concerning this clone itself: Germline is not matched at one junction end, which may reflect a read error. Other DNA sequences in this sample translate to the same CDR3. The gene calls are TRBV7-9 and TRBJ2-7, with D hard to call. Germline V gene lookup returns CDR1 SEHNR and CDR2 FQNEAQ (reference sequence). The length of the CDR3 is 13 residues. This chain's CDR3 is CASSTIEPSEQYF. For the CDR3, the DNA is TGCGCCAGCTCAACCATCGAACCCTCCGAGCAGTACTTC.

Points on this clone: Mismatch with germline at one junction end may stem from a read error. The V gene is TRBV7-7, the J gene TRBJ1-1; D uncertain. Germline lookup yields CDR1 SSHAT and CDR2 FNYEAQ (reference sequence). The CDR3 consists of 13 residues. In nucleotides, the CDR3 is TGTGCTAGCAGCTTATCGATGGACACTGAAGCTTTCTTT. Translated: CASSLSMDTEAFF.

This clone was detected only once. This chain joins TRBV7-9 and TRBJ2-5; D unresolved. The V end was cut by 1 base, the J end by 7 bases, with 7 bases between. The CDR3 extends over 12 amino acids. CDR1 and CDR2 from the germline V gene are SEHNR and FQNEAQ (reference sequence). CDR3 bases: TGTGCCAGCAGCTTAGGACCCCCGACCCAGTACTTC. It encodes CASSLGPPTQYF. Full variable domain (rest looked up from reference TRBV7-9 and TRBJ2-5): DTGVSQNPRHKITKRGQNVTFRCDPISEHNRLYWYRQTLGQGPEFLTYFQNEAQLEKSRLLSDRFSAERPKGSFSTLEIQRTEQGDSAMYLCASSLGPPTQYFGPGTRLLVL.

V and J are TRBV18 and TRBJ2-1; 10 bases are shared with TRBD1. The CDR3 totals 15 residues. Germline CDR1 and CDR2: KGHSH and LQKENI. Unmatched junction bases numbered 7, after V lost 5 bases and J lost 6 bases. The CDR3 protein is CASSIDRGRFNEQFF. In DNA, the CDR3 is TGTGCCAGCTCAATCGACAGGGGGCGCTTCAATGAGCAGTTCTTC.

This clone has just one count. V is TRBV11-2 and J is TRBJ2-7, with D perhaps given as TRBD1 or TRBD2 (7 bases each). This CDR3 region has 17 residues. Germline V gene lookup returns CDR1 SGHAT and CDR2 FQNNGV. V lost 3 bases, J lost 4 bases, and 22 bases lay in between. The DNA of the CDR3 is TGTGCCAGCAGCTTCATTTCTCGGCAGGGGGGGCATTACGAGCAGTACTTC. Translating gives CASSFISRQGGHYEQYF.

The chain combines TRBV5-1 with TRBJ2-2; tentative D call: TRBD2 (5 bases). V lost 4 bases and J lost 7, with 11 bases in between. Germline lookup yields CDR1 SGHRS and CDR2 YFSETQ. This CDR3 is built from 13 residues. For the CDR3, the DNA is TGCGCCAGCAGCCTAGCATCGGTCGGGGAGCTGTTTTTT. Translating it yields CASSLASVGELFF.

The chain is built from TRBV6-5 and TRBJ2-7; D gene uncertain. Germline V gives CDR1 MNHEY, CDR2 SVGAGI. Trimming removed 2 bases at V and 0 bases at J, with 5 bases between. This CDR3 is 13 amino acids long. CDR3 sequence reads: CASSYGISYEQYF. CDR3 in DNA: TGTGCCAGCAGTTACGGCATCTCCTACGAGCAGTACTTC.

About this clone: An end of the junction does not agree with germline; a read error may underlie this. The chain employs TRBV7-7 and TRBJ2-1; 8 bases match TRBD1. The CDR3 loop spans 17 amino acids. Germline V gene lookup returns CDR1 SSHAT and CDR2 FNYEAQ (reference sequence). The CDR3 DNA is TGTGCTAGCAGCCCATGGACAGGGAACTCAATGGCGAATGAGCAGTTCTTC. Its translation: CASSPWTGNSMANEQFF.

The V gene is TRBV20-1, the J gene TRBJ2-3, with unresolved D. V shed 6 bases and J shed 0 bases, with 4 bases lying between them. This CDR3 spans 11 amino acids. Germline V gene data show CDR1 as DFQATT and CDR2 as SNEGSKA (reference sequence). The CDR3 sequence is CSAPSTDTQYF. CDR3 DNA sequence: TGCAGTGCCCCTAGCACAGATACGCAGTATTTT.

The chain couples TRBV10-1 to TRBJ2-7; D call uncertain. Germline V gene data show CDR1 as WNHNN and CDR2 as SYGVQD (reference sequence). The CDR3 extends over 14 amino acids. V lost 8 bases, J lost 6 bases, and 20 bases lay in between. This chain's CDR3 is CASPVSIPVAEQYF. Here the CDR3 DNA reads TGCGCCAGCCCAGTGTCCATTCCGGTCGCCGAGCAGTACTTC.

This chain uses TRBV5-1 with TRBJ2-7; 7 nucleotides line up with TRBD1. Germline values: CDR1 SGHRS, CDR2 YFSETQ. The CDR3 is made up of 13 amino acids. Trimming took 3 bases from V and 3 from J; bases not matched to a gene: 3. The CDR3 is CASSWDSYYEQYF. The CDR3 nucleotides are TGCGCCAGCAGCTGGGACAGTTACTACGAGCAGTACTTC.